This record concerns one T cell receptor beta chain sequence. Produced via immunoSEQ multiplex PCR; TCRdb's table is partial and in-frame only. Among approximately 190,000 clones listed, approximately 83% were seen once. This entry is derived from a study of blood T cell repertoires in COVID-19. The CDR3 extends over 15 amino acids. With 3 bases clipped from V and 6 bases from J, the junction kept 7 bases outside the gene matches. Each participant's cohort was designated according to participant-reported clinical history. This TCR derives from a man aged 40-49 years who had recovered from COVID-19. Material for sequencing was PBMCs or T cells enriched from blood (not recorded which). The V call is TRBV5-3, the J call TRBJ1-2; 11 nucleotides line up with TRBD1. TRBV5-3 is marked as an open reading frame, function uncertain. CDR3 in amino acids: CARSWTGGAFHGYTF. CDR3 bases: TGTGCCAGAAGCTGGACAGGGGGCGCTTTTCATGGCTACACCTTC.